Listed here are 12 T cell receptor beta chains from one sample, sequenced in a study of cytomegalovirus exposure and HLA in healthy donors. TCRdb keeps only in-frame clones here, not all; method: immunoSEQ multiplex PCR. The top ten clones hold approximately 0.82% of a sample with fewer than 200,000 clones, 90% to 97% of them seen once. The specimen sequenced was PBMCs. Receptors were obtained from a woman aged 18-30 years in good health and CMV-seronegative.

The J gene is TRBJ1-2, the V gene TRBV13; no clear D. V lost 3 bases and J 8 bases, leaving 16 bases between the germline ends. This CDR3 comprises 14 residues. Per germline, CDR1 PRHDT and CDR2 FYEKMQ (reference sequence). DNA for the CDR3: TGTGCCAGCAGCTTCACCCCACAGAAAGACGGCTACACCTTC. Translation: CASSFTPQKDGYTF.

This sequence joins TRBV11-2 and TRBJ2-5, with 11 bases identical to TRBD2. The length of the CDR3 is 17 residues. V dropped 5 bases and J dropped 8; count of bases not matched to a gene: 16. Germline CDR1 SGHAT, CDR2 FQNNGV. The CDR3 nucleotides read TGTGCCAGCAGCGTCACCGGGACTAGCGGCGGTGGGGACACCCAGTACTTC. Amino acids: CASSVTGTSGGGDTQYF.

The chain carries TRBV14 and TRBJ2-5, with TRBD1 matching 11 bases. Germline CDR1 and CDR2: SGHDN and FVKESK. The CDR3 has 17 amino acids. V shed 1 base and J 3 bases; nucleotides not matched to a gene: 7. The CDR3 spells CASSQAPDRGHEETQYF. The CDR3 DNA reads TGTGCCAGCAGCCAAGCCCCGGACAGGGGGCATGAAGAGACCCAGTACTTC.

The chain carries TRBV9 and TRBJ1-5, with D perhaps matching TRBD1 (6 bases). CDR1 and CDR2 (germline): SGDLS, YYNGEE. The CDR3 is 14 amino acids. V was trimmed by 0 bases and J by 3 bases, leaving 7 bases between them. The DNA for the CDR3 is TGTGCCAGCAGCGTAGGGGACACCAATCAGCCCCAGCATTTT. It specifies CASSVGDTNQPQHF.

V gene TRBV6-5 combines with J gene TRBJ1-3; no clear D. The germline V and J ends were trimmed by 6 bases and 0 bases, with 6 bases remaining between them. Per the germline V gene, CDR1 is MNHEY and CDR2 is SVGAGI. The CDR3 has 13 amino acids. The DNA for the CDR3 is TGTGCCAGCAGCGGGTCCTCTGGAAACACCATATATTTT. As protein: CASSGSSGNTIYF.

This chain uses TRBV7-2 with TRBJ2-1; the D gene is possibly TRBD1 (7 bases). This CDR3 has 15 amino acids. V was shortened by 4 bases and J by 0 bases, with 10 bases between the two germline ends. CDR1 is SGHTA, CDR2 FQGNSA, per germline. In nucleotides, the CDR3 is TGTGCCAGCAGCTCAGGGGGGACCTCCTACAATGAGCAGTTCTTC. The encoded protein is CASSSGGTSYNEQFF.

This chain connects TRBV10-3 to TRBJ1-4, with 7 nucleotides matching TRBD1. Per germline, CDR1 ENHRY and CDR2 SYGVKD. The CDR3 extends over 13 amino acids. With 6 bases clipped from V and 7 bases from J, the junction kept 5 bases outside the gene matches. The CDR3 spells CAISDRDFEKLFF. CDR3 sequence (DNA): TGTGCCATCAGCGACAGGGACTTTGAAAAACTGTTTTTT.

This chain links TRBV15 with TRBJ1-4; D unresolved. Per the germline V gene, CDR1 is LNHNV and CDR2 is YYDKDF (reference sequence). There are 16 residues in the CDR3. The V gene lost 2 bases and the J gene lost 0 bases, with 10 bases spanning the gap. The CDR3 coding sequence is TGTGCCACCAGCAGACCTGACAAAGCAACTAATGAAAAACTGTTTTTT. Translating it yields CATSRPDKATNEKLFF.

Points on this clone: The junction and the germline gene differ at one end; a read error may be behind it. The rearrangement links TRBV2 to TRBJ2-2, with D uncertain. The CDR3 is 14 amino acids. The V gene's germline CDR1 is SNHLY and CDR2 FYNNEI. CDR3: CAGSATERTGELFF. For the CDR3, the DNA is TGTGCCGGCAGTGCCACGGAGCGCACCGGGGAGCTGTTTTTT.

The chain is built from TRBV2 and TRBJ2-7, with TRBD1 matching over 7 bases. With 6 bases clipped from V and 2 bases from J, the junction kept 4 bases outside the gene matches. The CDR3 has 13 residues. In germline, CDR1 is SNHLY, CDR2 FYNNEI. The CDR3 reads CASSRDRTYEQYF. The CDR3 coding sequence is TGTGCCAGCAGCAGGGACAGAACCTACGAGCAGTACTTC.

The chain couples TRBV29-1 to TRBJ2-2; no reliable D call. The germline V and J ends were trimmed by 0 bases and 1 base, with 3 bases remaining between them. Germline V CDR1 and CDR2: SQVTM, ANQGSEA. This CDR3 comprises 13 residues. This CDR3 reads CSVEDGNTGELFF. CDR3 bases: TGCAGCGTTGAAGACGGGAACACCGGGGAGCTGTTTTTT.

This chain links TRBV7-8 with TRBJ2-3; no definite D call. Germline CDR1 reads SGHVS; CDR2 reads FQNEAQ. The CDR3 covers 16 residues. Trimming removed 1 base at V and 0 bases at J, with 11 bases between. The CDR3 DNA reads TGTGCCAGCAGCTTAGGTAAAGTAGTGAGCACAGATACGCAGTATTTT. This sequence encodes CASSLGKVVSTDTQYF.